This TCR beta chain was captured by sequencing in a study of T cell responses to AZD1222 COVID-19 vaccine. Findings and caveats of the study: There were mostly white British donors and more females than males, and clonal diversity was possibly underestimated. Without day 14 samples, only post-peak T cell repertoires were studied. Seropositivity was recorded at baseline in only a handful of AZD1222 recipients. Across the whole spike, CD4 TCRs peaked at regions 160-218 and 743-854.

Assay: immunoSEQ multiplex PCR; the TCRdb copy retains only in-frame clones and omits some. Among about 48,000 clones listed, approximately 91% were seen once. To note about this clone: Antigen: not known.

Trimming left V 4 bases short and J 3 bases short, with 23 bases between. The germline gives CDR1 MGHRA, CDR2 YSYEKL. The CDR3 covers 18 residues. The genes are TRBV4-1 and TRBJ2-3; D unclear. The sample here was peripheral blood, taken 28 days after the second AZD1222 dose. The clonotype was recovered from an adult who received the AZD1222 COVID-19 vaccine. The CDR3 coding sequence is TGCGCCAGCAGCCCAGGCTACCTGGACGCAAAAAGGACAGATACGCAGTATTTT. It codes for CASSPGYLDAKRTDTQYF.